Following are 4 T cell receptor beta chains from one sample sequenced in a study of cytomegalovirus exposure and HLA in healthy donors. Measured with immunoSEQ multiplex PCR; TCRdb has only the in-frame clones, and not every one. Of 150,000 to 200,000 clones listed, roughly 84% were seen once; the top ten hold under 7.5%. Specimen: PBMCs. Receptors originate from a man aged 18 to 30 in good health and CMV-seropositive.

V and J are TRBV4-3 and TRBJ2-1, with 13 bases lining up with TRBD2. V shed 0 bases and J 0 bases; nucleotides not matched to a gene: 8. The CDR3 runs 20 residues. Germline assignment: CDR1 LGHNA and CDR2 YSLEER. CDR3 DNA: TGCGCCAGCAGCCAAGATAAGGGACTAGCGGGAAGCAACTCCTACAATGAGCAGTTCTTC. It translates to CASSQDKGLAGSNSYNEQFF.

V usage is TRBV7-9 and J usage is TRBJ2-7; D is ambiguous. The CDR3 has 12 amino acids. CDR1 is SEHNR, CDR2 FQNEAQ, per germline (reference sequence). The V end lost 2 bases, the J end lost 2 bases, and 4 bases lay between the germline ends. CDR3 protein: CASSLLPYEQYF. CDR3 sequence (DNA): TGTGCCAGCAGCTTACTCCCCTACGAGCAGTACTTC. Looking up the rest from reference TRBV7-9 and TRBJ2-7 gives the full variable domain: DTGVSQNPRHKITKRGQNVTFRCDPISEHNRLYWYRQTLGQGPEFLTYFQNEAQLEKSRLLSDRFSAERPKGSFSTLEIQRTEQGDSAMYLCASSLLPYEQYFGPGTRLTVT.

V usage is TRBV18 and J usage is TRBJ2-7, with D hard to call. CDR1 KGHSH and CDR2 LQKENI come from the germline V gene. V lost 3 bases, J lost 5 bases, and 11 bases lay in between. This CDR3 has 13 amino acids. CDR3 in amino acids: CASSPHAGDEQYF. In DNA, the CDR3 is TGTGCCAGCTCACCTCATGCAGGCGACGAGCAGTACTTC.

The chain couples TRBV11-2 to TRBJ2-5; 7 positions match TRBD1. Germline CDR1 is SGHAT and CDR2 is FQNNGV. CDR3 size: 12 residues. The V gene end was trimmed by 7 bases and the J gene end by 4 bases; junction bases not matched to a gene: 3. The CDR3 nucleotides are TGTGCCAGCACCGCAGGGGGAGAGACCCAGTACTTC. Residues: CASTAGGETQYF.